This T cell receptor (beta chain) was recorded in a study of PD-L1 blockade in urothelial cancer. V dropped 3 bases and J dropped 4; count of bases not matched to a gene: 5. Germline V gene data show CDR1 as GTSNPN and CDR2 as SVGIG (reference sequence). The CDR3 is made up of 14 amino acids. Time point indicated: peripheral blood 6 weeks after treatment start. Samples spanned pretreatment and treatment, with 1 to 8 time points per patient. Each PCR contained spiked-in synthetic TCR analog templates. TCRdb's copy holds only in-frame clones and misses some; the assay was immunoSEQ multiplex PCR. The profile covers 95,000 to 150,000 clones, with about 83% appearing a single time and 2.4% taken by the ten largest.

This chain uses TRBV30 with TRBJ2-1; TRBD2 matches at 8 bases. This specimen was PBMCs, taken around atezolizumab (anti-PD-L1) treatment. The sequence was collected from a man between 50 and 59 years old with urothelial cancer. The CDR3 sequence: CAWSLGTRYNEQFF. For the CDR3, the DNA is TGTGCCTGGAGCCTCGGGACTAGATACAATGAGCAGTTCTTC.